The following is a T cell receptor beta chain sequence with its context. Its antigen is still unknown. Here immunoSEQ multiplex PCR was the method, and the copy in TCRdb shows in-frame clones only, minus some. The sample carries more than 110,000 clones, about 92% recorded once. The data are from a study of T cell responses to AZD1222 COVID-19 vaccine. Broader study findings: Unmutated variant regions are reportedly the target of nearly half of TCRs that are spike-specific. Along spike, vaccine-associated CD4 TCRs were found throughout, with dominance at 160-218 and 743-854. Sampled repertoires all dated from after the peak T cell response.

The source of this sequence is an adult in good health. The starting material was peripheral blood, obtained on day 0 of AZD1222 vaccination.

CDR3 residues: CASSYRVPGTQYF. CDR3 sequence (DNA): TGTGCCAGCAGCTACAGGGTTCCGGGGACCCAGTACTTC. This chain uses TRBV3-1 (or the pseudogene TRBV3-2) with TRBJ2-5; D is perhaps TRBD1 (6 bases). V was clipped by 5 bases and J by 7 bases, with 14 bases between them. Germline-derived CDR1 and CDR2 are LGHDT and YNNKEL (reference sequence). The CDR3 loop spans 13 amino acids.